Here is one T cell receptor (beta chain) with its context. The sample originates from a study of blood T cell repertoires in COVID-19. Methods used by the authors: Counts of nucleated cells, estimated from reference gene primer amplification, were obtained. Profiled with immunoSEQ multiplex PCR; TCRdb holds only in-frame clones, not every one. That table gives V, J and clone size, and the DNA gave D and trimming. The data contain around 180,000 clones, roughly nine tenths of them seen just once; the ten biggest clones take up around 2%. This CDR3 is built from 17 residues. V lost 6 bases to trimming and J lost 3 bases; unmatched junction nucleotides: 6. CDR1 is SEHNR and CDR2 is FQNEAQ in the germline V gene (reference sequence). Living in about two dozen US areas, the participants were between roughly 18 and 89 years of age.

This receptor was identified in a woman aged 40 to 50 with acute COVID-19. V usage is TRBV7-9 and J usage is TRBJ2-6; TRBD1 matches 12 bases. Sample: PBMCs or T cells enriched from blood (not recorded which). The CDR3, as DNA: TGTGCCAGCAGTCGCGGGACAGGGGGCTTTGGGGCCAACGTCCTGACTTTC. Translated, it gives CASSRGTGGFGANVLTF.